This T cell receptor (beta chain) was obtained from a study of blood T cell repertoires in COVID-19 (TCRdb year 2020). Study-level background: Samples covering the acute and convalescent phases of COVID-19 were provided by collaborators in the United States, Italy and Spain. The repertoires were released in a freely available public database meant as a resource for research on the immune response to SARS-CoV-2. The prospective study material was composed of cDNA or gDNA derived from T cells, B-cell-depleted T cells, or PBMCs. The samples were drawn from two sources: the first 160 participants of the ongoing ImmuneRACE study, and over 1,000 subjects contributed by 6 global collaborators. Deeply sampled blood TCRbeta repertoires from subjects exposed to, actively infected with, or recovered from COVID-19 were included in the dataset. Where available, HLA class I and class II types were taken from metadata supplied by the sample provider and were not determined by assay-based typing. The sample metadata nearly always contained a de-identified subject ID, COVID-19 status, age in years and sex. Beyond this particular receptor, the publication reports: Clinical and demographic metadata were provided uncurated, with the amount varying by source and participant.

TCRbeta CDR3 regions were amplified from genomic DNA using the immunoSEQ Assay, a bias-controlled multiplex PCR. In the paper's pipeline: The number of nucleated cells in each sample was estimated from the amplification of reference gene primers within the assay. To quantify the absolute abundance of each unique TCRbeta CDR3 rearrangement, sequence reads were collapsed and filtered. For each sample, productive Simpson clonality was calculated as the square root of Simpson's diversity index over productive rearrangements. TCRdb took this table from immuneACCESS and kept in-frame rearrangements with V and J called. Such tables lack part of the clones; where checked against another copy, unresolved V genes explain under half of the gap, and the rest is unexplained. Clonal size and the V and J genes are those of that table, whereas D and trimming came from the DNA. Across this sample there are approximately 200,000 clones, with roughly 86% seen only once. More than 7.5% of the sample is taken by the ten largest.

V and J are truncated by 3 bases and 1 base respectively, leaving an intervening sequence of 11 bases. Spanning cysteine to phenylalanine, the CDR3 consists of 15 amino acids. The retained sequence is limited to the CDR3, 45 bases, with the frame set at the first base. The germline V gene provides CDR1 ENHRY and CDR2 SYGVKD. Notes on this clone: The antigen it recognizes is unknown. The input lacks base qualities; no much larger clone sits a single base away.

Participants in the prospective study were enrolled through a virtual design, were aged 18 to 89 years, and lived in under 25 United States geographic areas. In the prospective study, participants were assigned to cohorts based on the clinical history participants reported in a screening survey and a study questionnaire. ImmuneRACE Cohort 3 recovered participants were defined by two consecutive negative NP/OP PCR tests, healthcare professional clearance, or symptom resolution. In the prospective study, whole blood, serum and a nasopharyngeal or oropharyngeal swab were collected from each participant by mobile phlebotomists. Prospective study participants could optionally give additional blood draws and questionnaires over a roughly 2-month period. Blood samples from the prospective study were shipped frozen or at room temperature prior to DNA extraction.

The receptor's source is a woman in her 30s who had recovered from COVID-19. The V and J genes are TRBV10-3 and TRBJ2-3; the D segment could be TRBD2, given 5 matching bases. The sequencing input was PBMCs or T cells enriched from blood (not recorded which). The CDR3 reads as follows: CAISESGVGTDTQYF. The nucleotide sequence reads as follows: TGTGCCATCAGTGAATCCGGGGTGGGCACAGATACGCAGTATTTT.